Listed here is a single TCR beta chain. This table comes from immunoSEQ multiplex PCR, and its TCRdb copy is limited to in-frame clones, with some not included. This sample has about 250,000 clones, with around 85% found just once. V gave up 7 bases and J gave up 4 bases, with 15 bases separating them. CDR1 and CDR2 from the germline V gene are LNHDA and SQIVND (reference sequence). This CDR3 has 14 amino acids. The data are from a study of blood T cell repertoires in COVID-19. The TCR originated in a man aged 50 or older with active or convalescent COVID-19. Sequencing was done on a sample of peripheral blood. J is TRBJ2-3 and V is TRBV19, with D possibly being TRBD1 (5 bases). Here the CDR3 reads CASTGSGIADTQYF. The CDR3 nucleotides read TGTGCCAGTACTGGATCAGGGATCGCAGATACGCAGTATTTT.